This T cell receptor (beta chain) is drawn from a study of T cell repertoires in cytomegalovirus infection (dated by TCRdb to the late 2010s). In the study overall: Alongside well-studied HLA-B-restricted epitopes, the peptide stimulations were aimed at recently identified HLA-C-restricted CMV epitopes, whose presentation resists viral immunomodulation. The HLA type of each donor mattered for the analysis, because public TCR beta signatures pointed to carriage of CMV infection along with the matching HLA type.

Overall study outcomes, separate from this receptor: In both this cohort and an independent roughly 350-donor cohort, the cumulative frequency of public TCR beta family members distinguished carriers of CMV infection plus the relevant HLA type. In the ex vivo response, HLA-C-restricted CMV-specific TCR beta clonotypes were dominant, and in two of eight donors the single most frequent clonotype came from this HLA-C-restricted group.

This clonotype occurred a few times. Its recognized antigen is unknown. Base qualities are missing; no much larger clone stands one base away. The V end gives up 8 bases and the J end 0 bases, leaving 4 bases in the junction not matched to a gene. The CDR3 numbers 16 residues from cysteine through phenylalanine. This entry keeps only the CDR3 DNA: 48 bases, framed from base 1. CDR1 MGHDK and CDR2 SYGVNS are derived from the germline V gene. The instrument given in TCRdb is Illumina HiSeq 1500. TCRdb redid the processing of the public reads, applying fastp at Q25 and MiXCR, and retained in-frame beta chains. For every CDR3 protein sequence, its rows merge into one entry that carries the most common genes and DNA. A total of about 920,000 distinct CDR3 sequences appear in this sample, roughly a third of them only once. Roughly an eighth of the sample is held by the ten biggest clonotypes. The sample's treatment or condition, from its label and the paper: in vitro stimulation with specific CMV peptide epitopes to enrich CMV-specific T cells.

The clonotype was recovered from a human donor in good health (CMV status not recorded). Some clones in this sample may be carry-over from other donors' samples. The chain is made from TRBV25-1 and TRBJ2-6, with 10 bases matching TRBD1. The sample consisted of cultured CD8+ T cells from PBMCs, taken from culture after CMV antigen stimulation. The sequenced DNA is TGTGCCAGCGACGGGACAGGGGACTCTGGGGCCAACGTCCTGACTTTC. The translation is CASDGTGDSGANVLTF.